A selection of T cell receptor beta chains follows, all from one sample in a study of cytotoxic CD8 clonotypes in ibrutinib-treated CLL. Profiling relied on immunoSEQ multiplex PCR, and the TCRdb table lists in-frame clones only, not all of them. The sample records about 130,000 clones, 70% to 90% being singletons. The sample was PBMCs, taken after 24 months of ibrutinib treatment. Every receptor here comes from a human donor with chronic lymphocytic leukemia. Both conserved end residues are part of each CDR3. Each record gives: J gene, V gene, D gene, clone size, CDR3 DNA, CDR3 protein. A D gene is named only where the DNA matches it firmly. Part of the rows lack a size; the others show once, few, many or a class for expanded clones.

J gene: TRBJ1-2; V gene: TRBV5-1; D gene: TRBD1; clone size: .; CDR3 DNA: TGCGCCAGCAGCTCTGGACAGGGAACCTATGGCTACACCTTC; CDR3 protein: CASSSGQGTYGYTF
J gene: TRBJ2-7; V gene: TRBV18; D gene: TRBD2; clone size: .; CDR3 DNA: TGTGCCAGCTCACCCCCCAGCGGGGGTTACGAGCAGTACTTC; CDR3 protein: CASSPPSGGYEQYF
J gene: TRBJ2-1; V gene: TRBV5-6; D gene: TRBD2; clone size: .; CDR3 DNA: TGTGCCAGCAGCTTGTCTCCCGCGGGAGCCTACAATGAGCAGTTCTTC; CDR3 protein: CASSLSPAGAYNEQFF
J gene: TRBJ2-4; V gene: TRBV19; D gene: TRBD2; clone size: .; CDR3 DNA: TGTGCCAGTAGCGGCACGGGACTAGCGGACGCCAAAAACATTCAGTACTTC; CDR3 protein: CASSGTGLADAKNIQYF
J gene: TRBJ2-7; V gene: TRBV28; D gene: .; clone size: .; CDR3 DNA: TGTGCCAGCAGTTCGGGGACCCAGACTCCCTACGAGCAGTACTTC; CDR3 protein: CASSSGTQTPYEQYF
J gene: TRBJ1-3; V gene: TRBV30; D gene: .; clone size: .; CDR3 DNA: TGTGCCTGGAGACGTCGGAGCTCTGGAAACACCATATATTTT; CDR3 protein: CAWRRRSSGNTIYF
J gene: TRBJ2-7; V gene: TRBV7-2; D gene: .; clone size: .; CDR3 DNA: TGTGCCAGCAGCCCGTACCTAGAGGGCGAGCAGTACTTC; CDR3 protein: CASSPYLEGEQYF
J gene: TRBJ2-7; V gene: TRBV6-1; D gene: .; clone size: once; CDR3 DNA: TGTGCCAGCAGTGAAGCAGTTGGCAGGGACTACGAGCAGTACTTC; CDR3 protein: CASSEAVGRDYEQYF
J gene: TRBJ1-4; V gene: TRBV28; D gene: TRBD1; clone size: .; CDR3 DNA: TGTGCCAGCAGTTTGGCAGCGACAGGGAGTCCGGGAAAACTGTTTTTT; CDR3 protein: CASSLAATGSPGKLFF
J gene: TRBJ2-3; V gene: TRBV4-3; D gene: TRBD2; clone size: .; CDR3 DNA: TGCGCCAGCAGCCAAGATCCGATAGCGGGGGTTGGAGATACGCAGTATTTT; CDR3 protein: CASSQDPIAGVGDTQYF
J gene: TRBJ2-3; V gene: TRBV11-1; D gene: .; clone size: .; CDR3 DNA: TGTGCCAGCAGCTTAGGAGGCGGGCGGTACCCTCCGGGGTCCAAATTT; CDR3 protein: CASSLGGGRYPPGSKF
J gene: TRBJ2-7; V gene: TRBV18; D gene: .; clone size: .; CDR3 DNA: TGTGCCAGCGCAAAGGCGGCCGGGACACCACCCTACGAGCAGTACTTC; CDR3 protein: CASAKAAGTPPYEQYF
J gene: TRBJ2-5; V gene: TRBV15; D gene: TRBD1; clone size: .; CDR3 DNA: TGTGCCACCAGCACCGCGGCCGGGACAGGGGCCCTTGAGACCCAGTACTTC; CDR3 protein: CATSTAAGTGALETQYF
J gene: TRBJ1-4; V gene: TRBV10-3; D gene: .; clone size: .; CDR3 DNA: TGTGCCATCAGTGAGTCGATAGGGCAGGGGAGAAATGATAATGAAAAACTGTTTTTT; CDR3 protein: CAISESIGQGRNDNEKLFF
J gene: TRBJ1-4; V gene: TRBV4-2; D gene: .; clone size: .; CDR3 DNA: TGTGCCAGCAGCCGACAGATACCTACAACTAATGAAAAACTGTTTTTT; CDR3 protein: CASSRQIPTTNEKLFF
J gene: TRBJ2-2; V gene: TRBV18; D gene: .; clone size: .; CDR3 DNA: TGTGCCAGCCCCCCCCGGGGTGCGAACACCGGGGAGCTGTTTTTT; CDR3 protein: CASPPRGANTGELFF
J gene: TRBJ2-7; V gene: TRBV19; D gene: .; clone size: .; CDR3 DNA: TGTGCCAGTAGCTTCAGACAAGTAACCTTTTACGAGCAGTACTTC; CDR3 protein: CASSFRQVTFYEQYF
J gene: TRBJ2-4; V gene: TRBV28; D gene: TRBD2; clone size: .; CDR3 DNA: TGTGCCAGCAGCCCACCCGGGACTAGCGGGCAAAACATTCAGTACTTC; CDR3 protein: CASSPPGTSGQNIQYF
J gene: TRBJ1-1; V gene: TRBV5-6; D gene: .; clone size: .; CDR3 DNA: TGTGCCAGCAGCTTGGAAAGAATGGGCGATTTAAACACTGAAGCTTTCTTT; CDR3 protein: CASSLERMGDLNTEAFF
J gene: TRBJ1-2; V gene: TRBV10-2; D gene: TRBD1; clone size: .; CDR3 DNA: TGCGCCAGCAGTGAGGTCGAGGCAGGGGGCCGTAGTGGCTACACCTTC; CDR3 protein: CASSEVEAGGRSGYTF
J gene: TRBJ2-5; V gene: TRBV15; D gene: .; clone size: .; CDR3 DNA: TGTGCCACCAGCAAGAGATTTGGAGAGACCCAGTACTTC; CDR3 protein: CATSKRFGETQYF
J gene: TRBJ2-5; V gene: TRBV7-2; D gene: TRBD2; clone size: .; CDR3 DNA: TGTGCCAGCAGCTTACAGAGAGCGGGGGGGCTATCGGAGACCCAGTACTTC; CDR3 protein: CASSLQRAGGLSETQYF
J gene: TRBJ1-4; V gene: TRBV18; D gene: TRBD1; clone size: .; CDR3 DNA: TGTGCCAGCTCCCCGGTCATAGGGGGCGAAAAACTGTTTTTT; CDR3 protein: CASSPVIGGEKLFF
J gene: TRBJ2-7; V gene: TRBV7-7; D gene: .; clone size: .; CDR3 DNA: TGTGCTAGCAGCTTAGGCAGGGGCAGGGAGCAGTACTTC; CDR3 protein: CASSLGRGREQYF
J gene: TRBJ2-1; V gene: TRBV27; D gene: TRBD2; clone size: once; CDR3 DNA: TGTGCCAGCAGCTCCTTTTCCGATGCTAGCGGGAGTTACAATGAGCAGTTCTTC; CDR3 protein: CASSSFSDASGSYNEQFF
J gene: TRBJ1-5; V gene: TRBV19; D gene: .; clone size: .; CDR3 DNA: TGTGCCAGTAGGTTCGACGTGAATAGCAATCAGCCCCAGCATTTT; CDR3 protein: CASRFDVNSNQPQHF
J gene: TRBJ1-1; V gene: TRBV2; D gene: .; clone size: .; CDR3 DNA: TGTGCCAGCAACGGGGGCGGGTTTACTGAAGCTTTCTTT; CDR3 protein: CASNGGGFTEAFF
J gene: TRBJ2-7; V gene: TRBV7-2; D gene: .; clone size: .; CDR3 DNA: TGTGCCAGCACCCTGGGGGGGCCCTACGAGCAGTACTTC; CDR3 protein: CASTLGGPYEQYF
J gene: TRBJ1-5; V gene: TRBV5-5; D gene: .; clone size: .; CDR3 DNA: TGTGCCAGCAGCCCCGCCGGGCATCAGCCCCAGCATTTT; CDR3 protein: CASSPAGHQPQHF
J gene: TRBJ2-6; V gene: TRBV6-5; D gene: .; clone size: .; CDR3 DNA: TGTGCCACCCAAACCCCTGGGGCCAACGTCCTGACTTTC; CDR3 protein: CATQTPGANVLTF
J gene: TRBJ2-7; V gene: TRBV28; D gene: .; clone size: once; CDR3 DNA: TGTGCCAGTTTGGGGGCGCTTAACTACGAGCAGTACTTC; CDR3 protein: CASLGALNYEQYF
J gene: TRBJ1-3; V gene: TRBV5-1; D gene: .; clone size: .; CDR3 DNA: TGCGCCAGCAGCCCAAGGACGGGTGACACCATATATTTT; CDR3 protein: CASSPRTGDTIYF
J gene: TRBJ2-7; V gene: TRBV10-3; D gene: .; clone size: .; CDR3 DNA: TGTGCCATCAGTGAGTCTGCCCATAAGCAGTACTTC; CDR3 protein: CAISESAHKQYF
J gene: TRBJ1-3; V gene: TRBV28; D gene: .; clone size: .; CDR3 DNA: TGTGCCAGCAGTTTATTTGGGGGATCATCAGGTCGCTCTGGAAACACCATATATTTT; CDR3 protein: CASSLFGGSSGRSGNTIYF
J gene: TRBJ1-5; V gene: TRBV4-1; D gene: .; clone size: .; CDR3 DNA: TGCGCCAGCAGCCAAGGGACAGCGAGTAGTCAGCCCCAGCATTTT; CDR3 protein: CASSQGTASSQPQHF
J gene: TRBJ2-4; V gene: TRBV28; D gene: .; clone size: .; CDR3 DNA: TGTGCCAGCAGTTTAGGGAGGGGGAGTTCTAGCGTTCAGTACTTC; CDR3 protein: CASSLGRGSSSVQYF
J gene: TRBJ1-1; V gene: TRBV4-3; D gene: .; clone size: .; CDR3 DNA: TGCGCCAGCAGCCAAGTTCCCCTTACGAACACTGAAGCTTTCTTT; CDR3 protein: CASSQVPLTNTEAFF
J gene: TRBJ1-2; V gene: TRBV9; D gene: TRBD1; clone size: .; CDR3 DNA: TGTGCCAGCAGCGTACTACCCGGGACAGGGGGCGACTACACCTTC; CDR3 protein: CASSVLPGTGGDYTF
J gene: TRBJ2-7; V gene: TRBV2; D gene: TRBD1; clone size: .; CDR3 DNA: TGTGCCAGCAGGGGACAGGACTACGAGCAGTACTTC; CDR3 protein: CASRGQDYEQYF
J gene: TRBJ2-3; V gene: TRBV9; D gene: .; clone size: .; CDR3 DNA: TGTGCCAGCAGCTCAAGCCCAGATACGCAGTATTTT; CDR3 protein: CASSSSPDTQYF
J gene: TRBJ1-2; V gene: TRBV2; D gene: TRBD1; clone size: few; CDR3 DNA: TGTGCCAGCAGTTGGGGACAGGGGCGAGAAGGCTACACCTTC; CDR3 protein: CASSWGQGREGYTF
J gene: TRBJ2-3; V gene: TRBV9; D gene: .; clone size: .; CDR3 DNA: TGTGCCAGCAGCGTATCTGGAGATACGCAGTATTTT; CDR3 protein: CASSVSGDTQYF
J gene: TRBJ2-2; V gene: TRBV5-4; D gene: TRBD1; clone size: .; CDR3 DNA: TGTGCCAGCAGTCGCACAGGGGAGAACACCGGGGAGCTGTTTTTT; CDR3 protein: CASSRTGENTGELFF
J gene: TRBJ2-7; V gene: TRBV2; D gene: .; clone size: .; CDR3 DNA: TGTGCCAGCAGTGCTTCGACGGACCACAATTCCTACGAGCAGTACTTC; CDR3 protein: CASSASTDHNSYEQYF